These 3 T cell receptor beta chains were all obtained from the same sample, sequenced in a study of Graves' ophthalmopathy and Graves' hyperthyroidism. Amplified TCR beta CDR3 regions were obtained using RNA transcripts as template. HTBI primers served in a first-round RT-PCR, which a second-round multiplex PCR followed. TCRdb ran MiXCR on the multiplex PCR reads and lists one entry per CDR3 protein. The sample yields roughly 380,000 distinct CDR3 sequences, 15% seen once. The sequenced sample consisted of peripheral blood. The receptors shown here come from a young woman with stable Graves' hyperthyroidism.

To note about this clonotype: The junction and the germline gene differ at one end; a read error may be behind it. CDR3 residues: CASRPGQVIVYDQYF. Here the CDR3 DNA reads TGTGCCAGCAGGCCGGGACAGGTTATAGTCTACGATCAGTACTTC. V usage is TRBV6-1 and J usage is TRBJ2-7; the match to TRBD1 covers 8 bases. Germline V gene lookup returns CDR1 MNHNS and CDR2 SASEGT. The CDR3 runs 15 residues.

This clonotype was observed at least ten times. The junction differs from germline at one of its ends, possibly a read error. V and J are TRBV6-1 and TRBJ2-5, with D hard to call. The V gene's germline CDR1 is MNHNS and CDR2 SASEGT. The CDR3 length is 10 residues. The DNA of the CDR3 is TGTGCCAGCAGGGAAGAGACCCAGTACTTC. This translates into CASREETQYF.

The rearrangement uses TRBV11-2 and TRBJ2-7; 7 positions agree with TRBD2. V lost 5 bases and J lost 0; bases outside the gene matches: 10. Germline V gene lookup returns CDR1 SGHAT and CDR2 FQNNGV. This CDR3 spans 16 amino acids. The CDR3 reads CASSLGSGFGSYEQYF. The DNA for the CDR3 is TGTGCCAGCAGCCTTGGTAGCGGGTTCGGCTCCTACGAGCAGTACTTC.